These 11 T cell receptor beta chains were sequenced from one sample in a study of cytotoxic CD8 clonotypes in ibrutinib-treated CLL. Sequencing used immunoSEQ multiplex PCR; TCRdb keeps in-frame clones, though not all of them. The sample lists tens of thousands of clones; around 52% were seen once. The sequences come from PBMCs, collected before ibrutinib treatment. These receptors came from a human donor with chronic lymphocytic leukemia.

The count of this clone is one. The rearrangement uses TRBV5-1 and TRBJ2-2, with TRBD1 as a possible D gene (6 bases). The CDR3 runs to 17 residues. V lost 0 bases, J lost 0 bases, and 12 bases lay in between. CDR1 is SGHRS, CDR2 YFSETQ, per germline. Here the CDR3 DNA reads TGCGCCAGCAGCTTGGCAGGGGCGCCCACGAACACCGGGGAGCTGTTTTTT. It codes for CASSLAGAPTNTGELFF.

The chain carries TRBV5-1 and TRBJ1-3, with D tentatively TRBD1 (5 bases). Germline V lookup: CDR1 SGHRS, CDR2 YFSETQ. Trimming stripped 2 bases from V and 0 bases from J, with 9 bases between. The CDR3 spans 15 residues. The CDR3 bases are TGCGCCAGCAGCTTCGGGGCCAGCTCTGGAAACACCATATATTTT. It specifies CASSFGASSGNTIYF.

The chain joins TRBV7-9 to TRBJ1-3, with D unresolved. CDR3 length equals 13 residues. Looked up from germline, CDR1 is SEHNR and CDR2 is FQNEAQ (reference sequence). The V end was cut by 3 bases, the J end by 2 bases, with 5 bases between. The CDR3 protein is CASSFRTGNTIYF. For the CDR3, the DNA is TGTGCCAGCAGCTTTAGAACTGGAAACACCATATATTTT.

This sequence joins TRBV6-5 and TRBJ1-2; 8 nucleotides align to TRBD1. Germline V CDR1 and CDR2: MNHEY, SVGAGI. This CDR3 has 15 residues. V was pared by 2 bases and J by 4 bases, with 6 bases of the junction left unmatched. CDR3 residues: CASSYGRGPGYGYTF. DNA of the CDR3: TGTGCCAGCAGTTACGGCAGGGGGCCAGGCTATGGCTACACCTTC.

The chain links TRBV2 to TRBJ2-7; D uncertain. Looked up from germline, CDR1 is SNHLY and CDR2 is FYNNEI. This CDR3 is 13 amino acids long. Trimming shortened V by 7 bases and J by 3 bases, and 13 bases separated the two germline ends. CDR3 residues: CASKENPNYEQYF. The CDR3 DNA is TGTGCCAGCAAGGAGAACCCGAACTACGAGCAGTACTTC.

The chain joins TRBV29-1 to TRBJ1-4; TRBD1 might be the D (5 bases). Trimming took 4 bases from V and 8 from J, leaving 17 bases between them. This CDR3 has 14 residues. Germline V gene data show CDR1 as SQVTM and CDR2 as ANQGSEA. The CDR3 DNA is TGCAGCGTTGTTTGGGGGGAGGCTTGGGAAAAACTGTTTTTT. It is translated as CSVVWGEAWEKLFF.

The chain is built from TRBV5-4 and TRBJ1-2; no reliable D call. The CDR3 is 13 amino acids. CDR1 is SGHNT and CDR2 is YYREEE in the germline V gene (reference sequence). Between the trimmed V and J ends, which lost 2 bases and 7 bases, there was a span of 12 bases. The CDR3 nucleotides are TGTGCCAGCAGCTTACCAGGTCGGGGTGGCTACACCTTC. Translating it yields CASSLPGRGGYTF.

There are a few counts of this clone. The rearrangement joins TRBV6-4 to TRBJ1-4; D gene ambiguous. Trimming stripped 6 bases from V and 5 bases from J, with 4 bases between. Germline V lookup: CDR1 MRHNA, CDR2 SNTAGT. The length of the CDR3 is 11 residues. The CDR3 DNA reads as TGTGCCAGCAGGGTAAATGAAAAACTGTTTTTT. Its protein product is CASRVNEKLFF.

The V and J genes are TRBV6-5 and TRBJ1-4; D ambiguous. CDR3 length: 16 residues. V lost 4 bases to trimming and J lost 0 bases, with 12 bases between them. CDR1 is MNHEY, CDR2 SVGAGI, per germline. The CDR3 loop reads CASSSRTAATNEKLFF. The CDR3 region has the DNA TGTGCCAGCAGTTCAAGGACTGCCGCAACTAATGAAAAACTGTTTTTT.

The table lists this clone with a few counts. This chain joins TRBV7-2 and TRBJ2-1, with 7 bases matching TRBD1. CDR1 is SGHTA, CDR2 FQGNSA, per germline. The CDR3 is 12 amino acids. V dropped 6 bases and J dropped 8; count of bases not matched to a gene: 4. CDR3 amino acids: CASRRDRDEQFF. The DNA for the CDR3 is TGTGCCAGCAGGCGAGACAGGGATGAGCAGTTCTTC.

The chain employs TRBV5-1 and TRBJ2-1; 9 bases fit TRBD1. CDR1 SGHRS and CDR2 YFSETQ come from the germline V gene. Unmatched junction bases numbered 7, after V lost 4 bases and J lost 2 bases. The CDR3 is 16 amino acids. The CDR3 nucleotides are TGCGCCAGCAGCCCCTGGGGGGACAGGGCCTACAATGAGCAGTTCTTC. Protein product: CASSPWGDRAYNEQFF.